Presented here are 24 T cell receptor beta chains from one specimen sequenced in a study of shared clonotypes between healthy human individuals. CD8 cells classed as naive were CD45RO-negative and positively selected for CCR7, excluding terminally differentiated effector memory CD45RA+ cells. The table came from immunoSEQ multiplex PCR; TCRdb's copy has only in-frame clones and leaves some out. The repertoire holds roughly 590,000 clones, nearly 97% seen once, with about 0.11% in the top ten. Sequencing was done on a sample of naive CD8+ T cells sorted from blood. These receptors came from a woman aged 25-40 years in good health.

The rearrangement joins TRBV5-6 to TRBJ2-1; 8 positions agree with TRBD2. V lost 1 base to trimming and J lost 3 bases; unmatched junction nucleotides: 12. CDR3 length: 18 residues. CDR1 is SGHDT and CDR2 is YYEEEE in the germline V gene. The CDR3 region is CASSLWFAVTSDYNEQFF. CDR3 nucleotides: TGTGCCAGCAGCTTGTGGTTTGCCGTGACTAGCGACTACAATGAGCAGTTCTTC.

The V call is TRBV9, the J call TRBJ2-7, with TRBD2 as a possible D gene (6 bases). Germline lookup yields CDR1 SGDLS and CDR2 YYNGEE. The CDR3 runs to 14 residues. Trimming removed 0 bases at V and 2 bases at J, with 9 bases between. For the CDR3, the DNA is TGTGCCAGCAGCGTAGAGGCGGGGCCCTACGAGCAGTACTTC. This sequence encodes CASSVEAGPYEQYF.

CDR3 sequence (DNA): TGTGCCAGCAGCTTTCAGGGGGCCGGGTATGGCTACACCTTC. Translated: CASSFQGAGYGYTF. The rearrangement joins TRBV5-6 to TRBJ1-2; 8 nucleotides line up with TRBD1. From germline, CDR1 is SGHDT and CDR2 YYEEEE. Trimming cost V 2 bases and J 5 bases; bases outside gene matches: 5. The CDR3 is 14 amino acids. Combining the CDR3 with reference TRBV5-6 and TRBJ1-2 gives the whole variable domain DAGVTQSPTHLIKTRGQQVTLRCSPKSGHDTVSWYQQALGQGPQFIFQYYEEEERQRGNFPDRFSGHQFPNYSSELNVNALLLGDSALYLCASSFQGAGYGYTFGSGTRLTVV.

This chain joins TRBV20-1 and TRBJ2-7; D is unclear. CDR1 DFQATT and CDR2 SNEGSKA come from the germline V gene (reference sequence). The CDR3 totals 10 residues. V dropped 1 base and J dropped 6 bases, with 4 bases sitting between them. CDR3 protein: CSARASEQYF. The CDR3 DNA reads TGCAGTGCTAGAGCTAGCGAGCAGTACTTC.

The chain is built from TRBV27 and TRBJ2-5, with TRBD1 matching over 9 bases. The J call may be mistaken, given a closer DNA end match to TRBJ2-7. The CDR3 has 14 residues. In germline, CDR1 is MNHEY, CDR2 SMNVEV (reference sequence). Here the CDR3 reads CASSFETGGYEQYF. Here the CDR3 DNA reads TGTGCCAGCAGTTTTGAGACAGGGGGCTACGAGCAGTACTTC.

This chain links TRBV6-5 with TRBJ2-1, with D hard to call. This CDR3 has 13 amino acids. With 7 bases removed from V and 0 bases from J, the gap between germline ends came to 7 bases. Germline CDR1 MNHEY, CDR2 SVGAGI. The CDR3 DNA sequence: TGTGCCAGCAAGAGCGCCTCCTACAATGAGCAGTTCTTC. Encoded protein: CASKSASYNEQFF.

For the CDR3, the DNA is TGTGCCAGCAGCCCTTTAGGGGGGGGGACGGGGTCCGAAGCTTTCTTT. This codes for CASSPLGGGTGSEAFF. The chain has TRBV7-2 and TRBJ1-1; tentatively, D is TRBD1 (6 bases). Trimming removed 5 bases at V and 8 bases at J, with 24 bases between. The germline V gene encodes CDR1 SGHTA and CDR2 FQGNSA. The CDR3 spans 16 residues.

The rearrangement joins TRBV2 to TRBJ2-7; weak D call: TRBD1 (6 bases). Germline-derived CDR1 and CDR2 are SNHLY and FYNNEI. The CDR3 has 14 amino acids. The V and J ends lost 3 bases and 5 bases respectively, with 14 bases between them. The CDR3 DNA sequence: TGTGCCAGCAGTGACGGCAGGGGATTGGACGAGCAGTACTTC. This codes for CASSDGRGLDEQYF.

This sequence joins TRBV6-1 and TRBJ2-7; D call uncertain. Germline V CDR1 and CDR2: MNHNS, SASEGT. V was clipped by 4 bases and J by 0 bases, with 7 bases between them. This CDR3 has 13 amino acids. The CDR3 spells CASSGGSSYEQYF. DNA for the CDR3: TGTGCCAGCAGTGGGGGTTCCTCCTACGAGCAGTACTTC.

This clone appeared once. The gene calls are TRBV27 and TRBJ2-7; maybe TRBD1 (6 bases). This CDR3 contains 12 residues. Germline assignment: CDR1 MNHEY and CDR2 SMNVEV (reference sequence). Trimming removed 11 bases at V and 0 bases at J, with 11 bases between. CDR3 amino acids: CAAWTVSYEQYF. The CDR3 nucleotides read TGTGCCGCATGGACAGTCTCCTACGAGCAGTACTTC.

This clone occurred once. V gene TRBV29-1 combines with J gene TRBJ1-5; TRBD1 aligns across 12 bases. This CDR3 has 16 residues. Losses at the gene ends were 7 bases for V and 7 bases for J; bases not matched to a gene: 14. Looked up from germline, CDR1 is SQVTM and CDR2 is ANQGSEA. CDR3 sequence reads: CSAPKLGQGAGQPQHF. The DNA of the CDR3 is TGCAGCGCCCCGAAGTTGGGACAGGGGGCCGGGCAGCCCCAGCATTTT.

This clone has only one observation. The chain is built from TRBV9 and TRBJ1-1; D not resolved. Per germline, CDR1 SGDLS and CDR2 YYNGEE. The ends were cut back, 2 bases at V and 2 bases at J, with 10 bases in the middle. The CDR3 runs 14 residues. CDR3 DNA: TGTGCCAGCAGCGTCAGGACTCTAAACACTGAAGCTTTCTTT. Residues: CASSVRTLNTEAFF. Full variable domain (remainder filled in from reference TRBV9 and TRBJ1-1): DSGVTQTPKHLITATGQRVTLRCSPRSGDLSVYWYQQSLDQGLQFLIQYYNGEERAKGNILERFSAQQFPDLHSELNLSSLELGDSALYFCASSVRTLNTEAFFGQGTRLTVV.

CDR3 sequence: CAWSDQKPGTGIHEQYF. The DNA of the CDR3 is TGTGCCTGGAGTGATCAGAAACCCGGGACAGGGATCCACGAGCAGTACTTC. The J gene is TRBJ2-7, the V gene TRBV30; 9 positions agree with TRBD1. The germline V gene has CDR1 GTSNPN and CDR2 SVGIG (reference sequence). This CDR3 has 17 residues. V lost 1 base and J lost 5; bases outside the gene matches: 15.

The J gene is TRBJ2-7, the V gene TRBV5-5; D uncertain. Looked up from germline, CDR1 is SGHKS and CDR2 is YYEKEE (reference sequence). The CDR3 sequence is 13 residues long. V lost 1 base and J 7 bases, leaving 12 bases between the germline ends. CDR3 DNA: TGTGCCAGCAGCTTGCCCGGGTTGGCTGAGCAGTACTTC. Its translation: CASSLPGLAEQYF.

The CDR3 region is CASSKADDRGLGDTQYF. The DNA for the CDR3 is TGTGCCAGCAGCAAAGCTGATGACAGGGGATTAGGGGATACGCAGTATTTT. V is TRBV21-1 and J is TRBJ2-3; the table gives TRBD1 as D, unverified against the DNA. TRBV21-1 is a recognized pseudogene. CDR3 length equals 17 residues.

This chain connects TRBV29-1 to TRBJ2-2, with TRBD2 as a possible D gene (6 bases). The V and J ends lost 3 bases and 4 bases respectively, with 12 bases between them. From germline, CDR1 is SQVTM and CDR2 ANQGSEA. This CDR3 is built from 14 residues. The CDR3 bases are TGCAGCGTTGAGGACGGGAGTGGCACCGGGGAGCTGTTTTTT. It translates to CSVEDGSGTGELFF.

V gene TRBV27 combines with J gene TRBJ2-1; 13 bases align to TRBD2. Trimming removed 2 bases from V and 7 bases from J; junction bases left unmatched: 11. This CDR3 spans 18 amino acids. Per germline, CDR1 MNHEY and CDR2 SMNVEV (reference sequence). Here the CDR3 reads CASSLGTSGAMVGNEQFF. In DNA, the CDR3 is TGTGCCAGCAGTTTAGGGACTAGCGGGGCCATGGTGGGGAATGAGCAGTTCTTC.

The V call is TRBV27, the J call TRBJ2-7; 9 bases align to TRBD1. Germline V gives CDR1 MNHEY, CDR2 SMNVEV (reference sequence). The CDR3 is 15 amino acids. Germline trimming cut 5 bases from V and 4 bases from J; bases unmatched to any gene: 9. The CDR3 is CASSGGPGTGYEQYF. The CDR3 DNA reads TGTGCCAGCAGTGGCGGACCCGGGACAGGGTACGAGCAGTACTTC.

This chain connects TRBV2 to TRBJ2-7; D unresolved. CDR3 length equals 14 residues. The germline V gene has CDR1 SNHLY and CDR2 FYNNEI. Trimming pared 1 base from V and 0 bases from J, leaving 7 bases between. The CDR3 nucleotides read TGTGCCAGCAGTGAAGTCAAAAACTCCTACGAGCAGTACTTC. This codes for CASSEVKNSYEQYF.

The chain joins TRBV5-4 to TRBJ2-5; 7 bases fit TRBD1. The CDR3 has 14 residues. V trimming: 2 bases; J trimming: 2 bases; junction bases outside the gene matches: 3. CDR1 and CDR2 from the germline V gene are SGHNT and YYREEE (reference sequence). The CDR3, as DNA: TGTGCCAGCAGCTTTTGGACAGGACAAGAGACCCAGTACTTC. Amino acid sequence: CASSFWTGQETQYF.

This chain uses TRBV7-9 with TRBJ2-5, with TRBD2 as a possible D gene (6 bases). The V gene's germline CDR1 is SEHNR and CDR2 FQNEAQ (reference sequence). The CDR3 has 14 residues. Trimming took 1 base from V and 5 from J, leaving 11 bases between them. DNA for the CDR3: TGTGCCAGCAGCTTAGGGGGGGTCTGGGAGACCCAGTACTTC. This gives the protein CASSLGGVWETQYF.

Concerning this clone: This specimen includes other DNA sequences encoding the same CDR3. The V gene is TRBV19, the J gene TRBJ1-1; no reliable D call. This CDR3 has 13 amino acids. Trimming stripped 3 bases from V and 2 bases from J, with 7 bases between. The V gene's germline CDR1 is LNHDA and CDR2 SQIVND (reference sequence). Here the CDR3 DNA reads TGTGCCAGTAGTATGTCTAGAAACACTGAAGCTTTCTTT. As protein: CASSMSRNTEAFF.

The V gene is TRBV5-1, the J gene TRBJ2-7; D remains ambiguous. Germline CDR1 and CDR2: SGHRS and YFSETQ. V was pared by 2 bases and J by 0 bases, with 12 bases between. The CDR3 is 15 residues long. The CDR3 sequence: CASSFAELNSYEQYF. CDR3 DNA: TGCGCCAGCAGCTTTGCGGAACTCAACTCCTACGAGCAGTACTTC. Complete variable domain (other parts from reference TRBV5-1 and TRBJ2-7): KAGVTQTPRYLIKTRGQQVTLSCSPISGHRSVSWYQQTPGQGLQFLFEYFSETQRNKGNFPGRFSGRQFSNSRSEMNVSTLELGDSALYLCASSFAELNSYEQYFGPGTRLTVT.

The V and J genes are TRBV7-9 and TRBJ2-7; 8 bases align to TRBD1. J was trimmed by 2 bases and V by 4 bases; bases with no gene match: 4. Germline CDR1 reads SEHNR; CDR2 reads FQNEAQ (reference sequence). This CDR3 is built from 14 residues. The chain's CDR3 is CASSSRQGPYEQYF. CDR3 nucleotide sequence: TGTGCCAGCAGCTCTCGACAGGGGCCCTACGAGCAGTACTTC.